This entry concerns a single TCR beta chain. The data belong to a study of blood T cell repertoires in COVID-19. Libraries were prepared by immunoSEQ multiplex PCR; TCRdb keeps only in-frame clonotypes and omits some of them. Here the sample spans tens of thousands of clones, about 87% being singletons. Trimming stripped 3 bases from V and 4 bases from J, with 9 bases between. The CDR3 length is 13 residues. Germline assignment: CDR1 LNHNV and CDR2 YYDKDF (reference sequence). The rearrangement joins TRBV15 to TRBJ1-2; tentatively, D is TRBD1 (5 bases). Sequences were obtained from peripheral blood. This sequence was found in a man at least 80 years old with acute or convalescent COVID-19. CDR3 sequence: CATSRPGLYGYTF. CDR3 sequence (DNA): TGTGCCACCAGCAGGCCGGGACTCTATGGCTACACCTTC.